This TCR beta chain was sequenced during a study of T-cell memory formation after mild COVID-19. One entry per CDR3 protein results from TCRdb running MiXCR on the 5' RACE reads. The sample has under 350,000 distinct CDR3 sequences; 16% are singletons. This clonotype has just a few counts. The germline V gene has CDR1 SEHNR and CDR2 FQNEAQ (reference sequence). The CDR3 consists of 17 residues. V lost 3 bases and J lost 6, with 18 bases in between. The chain uses TRBV7-9 and TRBJ1-6, with D tentatively TRBD1 (5 bases). Sequencing input: PBMCs or a T cell subset sorted from them (not recorded which). This TCR was recovered from a man aged 18 to 35 who had mild COVID-19 (a few samples of this study predate the infection). Cell type and time point are not known. CDR3 loop: CASSFPFIGESNSPLHF. The DNA of the CDR3 is TGTGCCAGCAGCTTCCCGTTTATAGGGGAAAGTAATTCACCCCTCCACTTT.